This record covers a single T cell receptor (beta chain). The table came from immunoSEQ multiplex PCR; TCRdb's copy has only in-frame clones and leaves some out. Altogether a few hundred thousand clones are present, around 88% being singletons, with the ten largest covering about 2.2%. The sample is drawn from a study of blood T cell repertoires in COVID-19. The TCR sequence derives from a woman in her 30s who had recovered from COVID-19. Sequencing was carried out using peripheral blood.

DNA for the CDR3: TGTGCCACAGGGGGCGAGGAGCCCCAGCATTTT. Translation gives CATGGEEPQHF. The chain combines TRBV7-9 with TRBJ1-5; 8 bases match TRBD1. V was pared by 10 bases and J by 8 bases, with 4 bases of the junction left unmatched. The CDR3 covers 11 residues. CDR1 is SEHNR, CDR2 FQNEAQ, per germline (reference sequence).